The 28 T cell receptor beta chains below come from one sample, sequenced in a study of CD8+ T cells in alopecia areata (dated by TCRdb to 2017 to 2018). The time point label, read with the paper, signifies: baseline before oral tofacitinib. Library creation used the immunoSEQ multiplex PCR assay. For TCR sequencing, RNA was extracted from every sample and reverse transcribed into cDNA to serve as template. The source is immuneACCESS, and TCRdb retained only in-frame sequences with V and J called. Part of the clones is not carried over; for the studies checked, unresolved V genes explain less than half of this, and the remainder is unexplained. A total of 150,000 or so clones appear in this sample, 87% of them only once. The ten largest clones represent roughly 16% of the sample. The material was CD8+ T cells sorted from blood, obtained at week 0. The receptors were sampled from a human donor with alopecia areata.

V is TRBV2 and J is TRBJ2-3; D is possibly TRBD2 (5 bases). This CDR3 is 15 amino acids long. Germline assignment: CDR1 SNHLY and CDR2 FYNNEI. V was cut by 6 bases and J by 1 base, with 14 bases left in between. The DNA of the CDR3 is TGTGCCAGCAGCTCATCCAGTAGCGGCACAGATACGCAGTATTTT. Translated: CASSSSSSGTDTQYF.

The rearrangement joins TRBV29-1 to TRBJ2-1; 11 bases align to TRBD2. V dropped 0 bases and J dropped 2; count of bases not matched to a gene: 3. This CDR3 has 16 residues. In germline, CDR1 is SQVTM, CDR2 ANQGSEA. Written as DNA, the CDR3 is TGCAGCGTTGAAGATCTGACTAGCGGGACCTACAATGAGCAGTTCTTC. Translated: CSVEDLTSGTYNEQFF.

The chain uses TRBV27 and TRBJ2-7; D could derive from TRBD1 or TRBD2 (5 bases each). The CDR3 is 14 residues long. Trimming pared 1 base from V and 3 bases from J, leaving 10 bases between. Germline V lookup: CDR1 MNHEY, CDR2 SMNVEV (reference sequence). The CDR3 reads CASSLFNGGYEQYF. The CDR3, as DNA: TGTGCCAGCAGTTTATTTAATGGGGGCTACGAGCAGTACTTC.

This sequence joins TRBV5-1 and TRBJ2-4; D may match TRBD1 or TRBD2 (6 bases each). CDR3 length: 15 amino acids. V lost 4 bases, J lost 6 bases, and 17 bases lay in between. Per the germline V gene, CDR1 is SGHRS and CDR2 is YFSETQ. The CDR3 DNA reads TGCGCCAGCAGCCGGGGGTCGGGGGCCCCAAACATTCAGTACTTC. It encodes CASSRGSGAPNIQYF.

The chain has TRBV28 and TRBJ1-5; D is uncertain. The germline gives CDR1 MDHEN, CDR2 SYDVKM. Trimming took off 5 bases at V and 2 bases at J, with 13 bases between the two ends. This CDR3 contains 15 residues. For the CDR3, the DNA is TGTGCCAGCAGTCCCCGGCGGGCTCGCAATCAGCCCCAGCATTTT. Its translation is CASSPRRARNQPQHF.

CDR3 DNA sequence: TGCAGCGTTGTGCCCTTGTTGCCAGGGGGCTTGAACACTGAAGCTTTCTTT. Encoded protein: CSVVPLLPGGLNTEAFF. The chain links TRBV29-1 to TRBJ1-1, with TRBD1 matching 8 bases. Per the germline V gene, CDR1 is SQVTM and CDR2 is ANQGSEA. This CDR3 is built from 17 residues. The junction had 13 bases not matched to a gene; V was cut back by 4 bases and J by 0 bases.

The V and J genes are TRBV10-2 and TRBJ2-7; D gene uncertain. CDR1 is WSHSY and CDR2 is SAAADI in the germline V gene. Trimming pared 5 bases from V and 4 bases from J, leaving 15 bases between. This CDR3 has 14 residues. CDR3 nucleotides: TGCGCCAGCAGTACTCGGCAGGATGCGTACGAGCAGTACTTC. Protein product: CASSTRQDAYEQYF.

This chain links TRBV7-3 with TRBJ2-3; TRBD1 aligns across 10 bases. Germline V gives CDR1 SGHTA, CDR2 FQGTGA. J lost 4 bases, V lost 2 bases, and 6 bases had no gene match. This CDR3 is built from 16 residues. CDR3 loop: CASSLSGQGIPDTQYF. The CDR3 bases are TGTGCCAGCAGCTTATCGGGACAGGGGATCCCAGATACGCAGTATTTT.

The V call is TRBV7-8, the J call TRBJ2-7, with D perhaps assigned TRBD1 or TRBD2 (5 bases each). Per germline, CDR1 SGHVS and CDR2 FQNEAQ. CDR3 length: 15 residues. The ends were cut back, 1 base at V and 6 bases at J, with 16 bases in the middle. This CDR3 is CASSLDRTGRREQYF. As DNA, the CDR3 is TGTGCCAGCAGCTTAGACCGTACGGGGCGGCGCGAGCAGTACTTC.

The chain recombines TRBV9 with TRBJ2-3, with D unresolved. Trimming took off 3 bases at V and 2 bases at J, with 7 bases between the two ends. This CDR3 spans 13 amino acids. Per germline, CDR1 SGDLS and CDR2 YYNGEE. The CDR3 loop reads CASSGPITDTQYF. Written as DNA, the CDR3 is TGTGCCAGCAGCGGGCCGATCACAGATACGCAGTATTTT. The variable domain in full, completed from reference TRBV9 and TRBJ2-3, reads DSGVTQTPKHLITATGQRVTLRCSPRSGDLSVYWYQQSLDQGLQFLIQYYNGEERAKGNILERFSAQQFPDLHSELNLSSLELGDSALYFCASSGPITDTQYFGPGTRLTVL.

The chain joins TRBV4-1 to TRBJ2-2; TRBD1 is a possible D gene (6 bases). The V end was cut by 1 base, the J end by 0 bases, with 9 bases between. Germline V gives CDR1 MGHRA, CDR2 YSYEKL. The CDR3 is 16 amino acids. The CDR3 coding sequence is TGCGCCAGCAGCCAAGGTCAGGGGACGAACACCGGGGAGCTGTTTTTT. It yields the protein CASSQGQGTNTGELFF.

The chain joins TRBV7-3 to TRBJ2-3; the match to TRBD2 covers 7 bases. The V segment lost 3 bases and the J segment 5 bases; nucleotides outside the gene matches: 11. The germline gives CDR1 SGHTA, CDR2 FQGTGA. This CDR3 is built from 16 residues. CDR3 sequence: CASSFKAGPGVDTQYF. DNA of the CDR3: TGTGCCAGCAGCTTCAAAGCGGGGCCCGGGGTAGATACGCAGTATTTT.

The chain links TRBV9 to TRBJ2-7, with TRBD1 matching 7 bases. Germline-derived CDR1 and CDR2 are SGDLS and YYNGEE. The CDR3 runs to 15 residues. V lost 0 bases to trimming and J lost 3 bases; unmatched junction nucleotides: 6. CDR3 bases: TGTGCCAGCAGCGTAGATGGCGCAGGGGGCTACGAGCAGTACTTC. It specifies CASSVDGAGGYEQYF.

The J gene is TRBJ2-3, the V gene TRBV9; D may be TRBD1 (6 bases). Trimming removed 5 bases at V and 2 bases at J, with 9 bases between. This CDR3 has 13 residues. In germline, CDR1 is SGDLS, CDR2 YYNGEE. The CDR3 reads CASRTGTTDTQYF. The CDR3 DNA reads as TGTGCCAGCAGGACAGGAACCACAGATACGCAGTATTTT.

This clone has a handful of counts. The chain joins TRBV6-6 to TRBJ1-5; 9 bases are a match to TRBD1. Germline-derived CDR1 and CDR2 are MNHNY and SVGAGI (reference sequence). J was trimmed by 3 bases and V by 0 bases; bases with no gene match: 3. CDR3 length equals 16 residues. This CDR3 is CASSYSDRGYNQPQHF. CDR3 in DNA: TGTGCCAGCAGTTACTCGGACAGGGGCTACAATCAGCCCCAGCATTTT.

CDR3 DNA: TGTGCCAGCAGCCCAAGGGGGCTAACTGAAGCTTTCTTT. Its translation is CASSPRGLTEAFF. V is TRBV14 and J is TRBJ1-1, with TRBD1 matching over 7 bases. Trimming removed 4 bases from V and 5 bases from J; junction bases left unmatched: 4. CDR1 is SGHDN, CDR2 FVKESK, per germline. The CDR3 spans 13 residues.

The V gene is TRBV25-1, the J gene TRBJ1-2, with a weak D call TRBD1 (6 bases). The ends were cut back, 4 bases at V and 7 bases at J, with 10 bases in the middle. The germline V gene encodes CDR1 MGHDK and CDR2 SYGVNS. This CDR3 has 12 amino acids. In DNA, the CDR3 is TGTGCCAGCAGTGGAGGGGGGGCTGGCTACACCTTC. This codes for CASSGGGAGYTF.

This clone was counted a few times. The chain has TRBV18 and TRBJ2-3; D not resolved. Trimming pared 3 bases from V and 0 bases from J, leaving 7 bases between. Per the germline V gene, CDR1 is KGHSH and CDR2 is LQKENI. The CDR3 covers 14 residues. The CDR3 DNA follows: TGTGCCAGCTCACCCTATTCTAGCACAGATACGCAGTATTTT. Translation gives CASSPYSSTDTQYF. Looking up the rest from reference TRBV18 and TRBJ2-3 gives the full variable domain: NAGVMQNPRHLVRRRGQEARLRCSPMKGHSHVYWYRQLPEEGLKFMVYLQKENIIDESGMPKERFSAEFPKEGPSILRIQQVVRGDSAAYFCASSPYSSTDTQYFGPGTRLTVL.

This sequence joins TRBV6-1 and TRBJ2-3; 11 bases map to TRBD1. V was clipped by 2 bases and J by 5 bases; unmatched bases: 6. This CDR3 is 16 amino acids long. Per the germline V gene, CDR1 is MNHNS and CDR2 is SASEGT. The chain's CDR3 is CASSEHPGTGGDTQYF. The DNA for the CDR3 is TGTGCCAGCAGTGAACATCCCGGGACAGGGGGAGATACGCAGTATTTT.

The gene calls are TRBV13 and TRBJ2-1, with 7 positions matching TRBD1. CDR3 length: 14 amino acids. V lost 1 base and J lost 4; bases outside the gene matches: 1. Germline lookup yields CDR1 PRHDT and CDR2 FYEKMQ (reference sequence). The CDR3, as DNA: TGTGCCAGCAGCTTAGACAGGGGATACAATGAGCAGTTCTTC. This translates into CASSLDRGYNEQFF.

The V gene is TRBV27, the J gene TRBJ1-6; no reliable D call. The V end was cut by 2 bases, the J end by 10 bases, with 9 bases between. There are 13 residues in the CDR3. Germline CDR1 reads MNHEY; CDR2 reads SMNVEV (reference sequence). In DNA form, the CDR3 reads TGTGCCAGCAGTTTAGTTCTCGGGTCACCCCTCCACTTT. This gives the protein CASSLVLGSPLHF.

In this sample, this clone turned up a few times. V is TRBV29-1 and J is TRBJ2-3, with 7 bases that match TRBD1. Germline CDR1 SQVTM, CDR2 ANQGSEA. The CDR3 consists of 14 residues. With 4 bases clipped from V and 2 bases from J, the junction kept 6 bases outside the gene matches. The CDR3 here is CSVASGGSTDTQYF. CDR3 bases: TGCAGCGTTGCCTCAGGGGGATCCACAGATACGCAGTATTTT.

This clone was observed once. The J gene is TRBJ1-2, the V gene TRBV29-1; TRBD1 matches at 11 bases. The CDR3 consists of 17 residues. The junction had 11 bases not matched to a gene; V was cut back by 0 bases and J by 5 bases. Germline V gene sequence: CDR1 SQVTM, CDR2 ANQGSEA. CDR3: CSVEDRGDRGTPYGYTF. CDR3 DNA sequence: TGCAGCGTTGAAGATCGGGGGGACAGGGGGACTCCTTATGGCTACACCTTC.

CDR3 in amino acids: CASSLSVKGWHSDEQYF. CDR3 bases: TGTGCCAGCAGCTTAAGTGTAAAGGGATGGCATTCGGACGAGCAGTACTTC. The chain recombines TRBV7-6 with TRBJ2-7; no reliable D call. V lost 2 bases to trimming and J lost 5 bases, with 22 bases between them. CDR1 SGHVS and CDR2 FNYEAQ come from the germline V gene. The CDR3 has 17 residues.

This chain joins TRBV19 and TRBJ2-2; D is ambiguous. The CDR3 totals 16 residues. Germline loops: CDR1 LNHDA, CDR2 SQIVND (reference sequence). Trimming took off 6 bases at V and 0 bases at J, with 14 bases between the two ends. The CDR3 reads CASSPKYYANTGELFF. In nucleotides, the CDR3 is TGTGCCAGTAGCCCTAAGTACTACGCGAACACCGGGGAGCTGTTTTTT. The full variable domain, in which reference TRBV19 and TRBJ2-2 provide the parts outside the CDR3, is DGGITQSPKYLFRKEGQNVTLSCEQNLNHDAMYWYRQDPGQGLRLIYYSQIVNDFQKGDIAEGYSVSREKKESFPLTVTSAQKNPTAFYLCASSPKYYANTGELFFGEGSRLTVL.

This clone was picked up a small number of times. The CDR3 spells CASSQDFRQSLREQFF. DNA for the CDR3: TGCGCCAGCAGCCAAGATTTCCGACAGAGCTTACGTGAGCAGTTCTTC. The V call is TRBV4-1, the J call TRBJ2-1, with D perhaps matching TRBD1 (5 bases). The V gene lost 0 bases and the J gene lost 9 bases, with 18 bases spanning the gap. Germline V lookup: CDR1 MGHRA, CDR2 YSYEKL. This CDR3 comprises 16 residues.

The genes are TRBV7-9 and TRBJ2-5, with D possibly matching TRBD1 (5 bases). From germline, CDR1 is SEHNR and CDR2 FQNEAQ (reference sequence). This CDR3 contains 15 residues. Trimming took off 1 base at V and 1 base at J, with 10 bases between the two ends. CDR3 nucleotide sequence: TGTGCCAGCAGCTTAGTGGGCAGGGCCCAAGAGACCCAGTACTTC. It encodes CASSLVGRAQETQYF.

As concerns this clone: One end of the junction varies from germline; a read error may be responsible. V is TRBV9 and J is TRBJ2-3; D is unresolved. CDR3 length: 16 amino acids. CDR1 is SGDLS and CDR2 is YYNGEE in the germline V gene. Here the CDR3 reads CASSVASLPDTDSQYF. CDR3 sequence (DNA): TGTGCCAGCAGCGTAGCGAGTCTTCCCGACACAGATTCGCAGTATTTT. The variable domain in full, with the rest retrieved from reference TRBV9 and TRBJ2-3, is DSGVTQTPKHLITATGQRVTLRCSPRSGDLSVYWYQQSLDQGLQFLIQYYNGEERAKGNILERFSAQQFPDLHSELNLSSLELGDSALYFCASSVASLPDTDSQYFGPGTRLTVL.